This T cell receptor (beta chain) was sequenced in a study of cytomegalovirus exposure and HLA in healthy donors. The CDR3 has 12 residues. Trimming left V 2 bases short and J 11 bases short, with 12 bases between. Germline CDR1 and CDR2: SGHVS and FQNEAQ. Primers: 60 Vbeta forward and 13 Jbeta reverse. TCRdb keeps only in-frame clones here, not all; method: immunoSEQ multiplex PCR. Counted here are 150,000 to 180,000 clones, more than 60% occurring once; the ten biggest clones make up 4%. Broader study findings: Accurate prediction of HLA-A and HLA-B alleles (for most subjects) was reportedly achieved from TCR beta sequences.

Notes on this clone: Its antigen is not identified.

The sample was PBMCs. This TCR came from a woman aged 40 to 50 in good health and CMV-seronegative. The chain couples TRBV7-8 to TRBJ2-5; the D gene is possibly TRBD2 (5 bases). The CDR3 sequence is CASSLRGIQQYF. The CDR3 DNA sequence: TGTGCCAGCAGCTTAAGAGGGATACAGCAGTACTTC.